This T cell receptor beta chain is from a study of cytomegalovirus exposure and HLA in healthy donors. Study-level information: Some 180 million T cells yielded over 90 million unique TCR beta sequences in earlier analysis.

After removal of 5 bases from V and 4 bases from J, the junction contained 7 bases not matched to a gene. The germline V gene has CDR1 SGHVS and CDR2 FNYEAQ. The CDR3 length is 15 residues. The PCR used 60 Vbeta and 13 Jbeta primers. Profiling relied on immunoSEQ multiplex PCR, and the TCRdb table lists in-frame clones only, not all of them. The table has around 50,000 clones, 70% to 80% seen once. The sample comprised PBMCs. This sequence joins TRBV7-6 and TRBJ1-3, with TRBD1 matching over 8 bases. This receptor was obtained from a man aged 25-45 years in good health and CMV-seronegative. CDR3 amino acids: CASSARQGLGNTIYF. The CDR3, as DNA: TGTGCCAGCAGCGCCCGACAGGGGTTAGGAAACACCATATATTTT.